This entry describes one T cell receptor (beta chain). As yet, its antigen is unknown. The time point here: week 3, after first cycle of checkpoint inhibitor. Blood was drawn before treatment and at week 3 after checkpoint blockade. At 12 weeks after first infusion, RECIST 1.1 defined response for most patients. These data are taken from a study of blood T cell dynamics during melanoma immunotherapy. Whole-study results and caveats: Whether repertoire-driving clones were melanoma-specific could not be determined.

Germline CDR1 MNHEY, CDR2 SVGAGI. CDR3 length: 15 residues. Trimming at V came to 0 bases and at J to 7 bases, leaving 3 bases not matched to a gene. Every bulk PBMC sample received the same 350 ng of DNA. Clones were sequenced by immunoSEQ multiplex PCR, and TCRdb holds only the in-frame ones, with some missing. Found here are fewer than 13,000 clones, about 90% of them singletons; the top ten hold 6.9%. The clonotype was recovered from a human donor with melanoma. J is TRBJ1-2 and V is TRBV6-5; 12 bases agree with TRBD1. Specimen: blood, collected from a patient treated with checkpoint blockade. The CDR3 bases are TGTGCCAGCAGTTACTCCGGGACAGGGGGCAGTGGCTACACCTTC. Its protein is CASSYSGTGGSGYTF.